The 32 T cell receptor beta chains reported below all come from one sample, sequenced in a study of blood T cell repertoires in COVID-19. Profiled with immunoSEQ multiplex PCR; TCRdb holds only in-frame clones, not every one. The repertoire holds about 210,000 clones, with approximately 78% as singletons. The sample comprised peripheral blood. Receptor source: a woman aged 40-49 years with acute or convalescent COVID-19.

Only one count was recorded for this clone. The CDR3: CASSEGPGAFNYGYTF. CDR3 nucleotides: TGTGCCAGCAGTGAAGGTCCAGGGGCTTTTAACTATGGCTACACCTTC. V usage is TRBV6-1 and J usage is TRBJ1-2; D might be TRBD1 (6 bases). Germline V gene data show CDR1 as MNHNS and CDR2 as SASEGT. This CDR3 comprises 16 residues. The V end was cut by 1 base, the J end by 1 base, with 13 bases between.

The genes are TRBV12-3 or TRBV12-4 and TRBJ1-6; D is possibly TRBD1 (5 bases). Trimming removed 4 bases from V and 11 bases from J, with 12 bases in between. This CDR3 is built from 13 residues. CDR3 residues: CASSSEGFTPLHF. The CDR3 coding sequence is TGTGCCAGCAGTTCGGAGGGGTTTACACCCCTCCACTTT.

The CDR3 nucleotides are TGTGCCAGCAGCTTGGGACAGGCTAACTATGGCTACACCTTC. Translating gives CASSLGQANYGYTF. The chain employs TRBV5-6 and TRBJ1-2; possible D gene TRBD1, 6 bases. The V end was cut by 0 bases, the J end by 0 bases, with 6 bases between. The CDR3 length is 14 residues. Germline CDR1 reads SGHDT; CDR2 reads YYEEEE.

In this sample, this clone turned up once. The CDR3 spells CASSRTGSSSYEQYF. The CDR3 nucleotides are TGTGCCAGCAGTCGTACAGGGAGCAGCTCCTACGAGCAGTACTTC. The chain is built from TRBV6-6 and TRBJ2-7; D perhaps matches TRBD1 (6 bases). The germline CDR1 and CDR2 sequences are MNHNY and SVGAGI (reference sequence). The V end lost 5 bases, the J end lost 0 bases, and 14 bases lay between the germline ends. The CDR3 totals 15 residues.

V usage is TRBV6-6 and J usage is TRBJ1-1; D remains ambiguous. The CDR3 spans 14 residues. V was cut by 7 bases and J by 6 bases, with 18 bases left in between. The germline gives CDR1 MNHNY, CDR2 SVGAGI (reference sequence). CDR3 DNA: TGTGCCAGCACCCTCGAGCTGGTCTTAGCTGAAGCTTTCTTT. Amino acid sequence: CASTLELVLAEAFF.

This clone was seen many times. The genes are TRBV5-1 and TRBJ2-2, with D maybe TRBD1 (6 bases). Germline V lookup: CDR1 SGHRS, CDR2 YFSETQ. The CDR3 extends over 14 amino acids. The germline V and J ends were trimmed by 5 bases and 3 bases, with 11 bases remaining between them. The DNA of the CDR3 is TGCGCCAGCAGACTATCAGGGGACACCGGGGAGCTGTTTTTT. Translated: CASRLSGDTGELFF.

The rearrangement joins TRBV27 to TRBJ1-2; unclear D gene. The CDR3 length is 14 residues. The V end was cut by 2 bases, the J end by 1 base, with 8 bases between. Germline CDR1 reads MNHEY; CDR2 reads SMNVEV (reference sequence). The CDR3 is CASSLNRFNYGYTF. CDR3 DNA: TGTGCCAGCAGTTTAAACAGATTTAACTATGGCTACACCTTC.

The J gene is TRBJ2-7, the V gene TRBV14; 7 nucleotides match TRBD2. After removal of 0 bases from V and 7 bases from J, the junction contained 3 bases not matched to a gene. Germline V lookup: CDR1 SGHDN, CDR2 FVKESK. The CDR3 runs 13 residues. CDR3 coding DNA: TGTGCCAGCAGCCAAGATCTGGGGGGGGAGCAGTACTTC. Translated, it gives CASSQDLGGEQYF.

The chain combines TRBV19 with TRBJ1-2; no firm D call. This CDR3 is 13 amino acids long. The germline gives CDR1 LNHDA, CDR2 SQIVND (reference sequence). The V end was cut by 8 bases, the J end by 8 bases, with 18 bases between. For the CDR3, the DNA is TGTGCCAGTGCCCCAGACAAACGGATCGGCTACACCTTC. The encoded protein is CASAPDKRIGYTF.

The rearrangement links TRBV19 to TRBJ2-1; TRBD2 matches at 13 bases. This CDR3 has 16 amino acids. Germline trimming cut 3 bases from V and 5 bases from J; bases unmatched to any gene: 4. Germline CDR1 and CDR2: LNHDA and SQIVND (reference sequence). DNA of the CDR3: TGTGCCAGTAGTATCCACACTAGCGGGAGGGACAATGAGCAGTTCTTC. It codes for CASSIHTSGRDNEQFF. The entire variable domain, with the rest obtained from reference TRBV19 and TRBJ2-1, is as follows: DGGITQSPKYLFRKEGQNVTLSCEQNLNHDAMYWYRQDPGQGLRLIYYSQIVNDFQKGDIAEGYSVSREKKESFPLTVTSAQKNPTAFYLCASSIHTSGRDNEQFFGPGTRLTVL.

J is TRBJ1-2 and V is TRBV29-1; a weak D match, TRBD1 (5 bases). Germline CDR1 and CDR2: SQVTM and ANQGSEA. The CDR3 is 13 residues long. V shed 0 bases and J shed 6 bases, with 11 bases lying between them. This CDR3 is CSVEDQGNHGYTF. The CDR3 region has the DNA TGCAGCGTTGAAGATCAGGGAAACCATGGCTACACCTTC.

The J gene is TRBJ2-3, the V gene TRBV4-1; 10 nucleotides align to TRBD2. Germline V CDR1 and CDR2: MGHRA, YSYEKL. The CDR3 is 16 amino acids. The V gene end was trimmed by 2 bases and the J gene end by 1 base; junction bases not matched to a gene: 3. The CDR3 loop is CASSQLAGVGTDTQYF. The CDR3 DNA follows: TGCGCCAGCAGCCAACTAGCGGGAGTTGGCACAGATACGCAGTATTTT.

The chain employs TRBV19 and TRBJ1-1; 7 bases agree with TRBD1. The V and J ends lost 1 base and 11 bases, in that order; junction bases with no gene match: 7. This CDR3 region has 13 residues. Germline loops: CDR1 LNHDA, CDR2 SQIVND (reference sequence). For the CDR3, the DNA is TGTGCCAGTAGTATAGGACAGGGTGAGACGGCTTTCTTT. Its protein product is CASSIGQGETAFF.

V and J are TRBV3-1 (or the pseudogene TRBV3-2) and TRBJ2-7, with 9 bases matching TRBD2. Unmatched junction bases numbered 2, after V lost 1 base and J lost 4 bases. The germline CDR1 and CDR2 sequences are LGHDT and YNNKEL (reference sequence). The CDR3 extends over 14 amino acids. The CDR3 region is CASSQAAGGYEQYF. The CDR3 DNA reads TGTGCCAGCAGCCAAGCGGCGGGAGGGTACGAGCAGTACTTC.

The chain couples TRBV6-4 to TRBJ1-4; D is undetermined. The CDR3 runs 13 residues. Germline V lookup: CDR1 MRHNA, CDR2 SNTAGT. Trimming left V 3 bases short and J 4 bases short, with 6 bases between. The chain's CDR3 is CASSEHSNEKLFF. The DNA for the CDR3 is TGTGCCAGCAGTGAGCACAGTAATGAAAAACTGTTTTTT.

The CDR3 spells CAWSVPPLDEQFF. The CDR3 DNA reads TGTGCCTGGAGTGTACCCCCACTAGATGAGCAGTTCTTC. V usage is TRBV30 and J usage is TRBJ2-1, with D perhaps matching TRBD2 (5 bases). Germline-derived CDR1 and CDR2 are GTSNPN and SVGIG (reference sequence). This CDR3 is 13 amino acids long. Between the trimmed V and J ends, which lost 0 bases and 8 bases, there was a span of 11 bases.

V usage is TRBV3-1 (or the pseudogene TRBV3-2) and J usage is TRBJ2-1; D is perhaps TRBD2 (6 bases). V gave up 0 bases and J gave up 6 bases, with 12 bases separating them. The germline CDR1 and CDR2 sequences are LGHDT and YNNKEL (reference sequence). The CDR3 has 15 residues. CDR3 loop: CASSQEARLGNEQFF. In DNA, the CDR3 is TGTGCCAGCAGCCAAGAAGCTCGACTAGGCAATGAGCAGTTCTTC.

V gene TRBV5-8 combines with J gene TRBJ1-5; a possible D gene is TRBD1 (5 bases). Germline V gives CDR1 SGHTS, CDR2 YDEGEE. With 4 bases removed from V and 0 bases from J, the gap between germline ends came to 8 bases. The CDR3 spans 14 residues. As DNA, the CDR3 is TGTGCCAGCAGCCCGACAGATAGCAATCAGCCCCAGCATTTT. Amino acids: CASSPTDSNQPQHF.

V gene TRBV19 combines with J gene TRBJ2-2; 8 bases match TRBD2. From germline, CDR1 is LNHDA and CDR2 SQIVND (reference sequence). The CDR3 is made up of 15 amino acids. Trimming removed 8 bases from V and 6 bases from J; junction bases left unmatched: 11. The CDR3 is CASSPGGPVPGELFF. The CDR3 DNA sequence: TGTGCCAGTTCTCCGGGGGGGCCGGTCCCCGGGGAGCTGTTTTTT.

The genes are TRBV6-4 and TRBJ1-2; 9 bases fit TRBD1. Germline assignment: CDR1 MRHNA and CDR2 SNTAGT. After removal of 6 bases from V and 2 bases from J, the junction contained 10 bases not matched to a gene. The CDR3 extends over 16 amino acids. Here the CDR3 reads CASSPERGQGNYGYTF. For the CDR3, the DNA is TGTGCCAGCAGCCCAGAAAGAGGACAGGGGAACTATGGCTACACCTTC.

J is TRBJ1-2 and V is TRBV2, with a weak D call TRBD1 (5 bases). Germline CDR1 SNHLY, CDR2 FYNNEI. Trimming removed 5 bases at V and 1 base at J, with 11 bases between. This CDR3 region has 14 residues. CDR3 amino acids: CASSPDTLNYGYTF. DNA of the CDR3: TGTGCCAGCAGTCCGGACACCCTTAACTATGGCTACACCTTC. The full variable domain, its missing parts supplied by reference TRBV2 and TRBJ1-2, is EPEVTQTPSHQVTQMGQEVILRCVPISNHLYFYWYRQILGQKVEFLVSFYNNEISEKSEIFDDQFSVERPDGSNFTLKIRSTKLEDSAMYFCASSPDTLNYGYTFGSGTRLTVV.

A remark on this clone: The sample contains more than one DNA sequence encoding this CDR3. The gene calls are TRBV7-2 and TRBJ1-1, with TRBD1 matching 10 bases. The CDR3 has 15 residues. Germline CDR1 SGHTA, CDR2 FQGNSA. J gave up 1 base and V 4 bases, and 3 bases lay outside the gene matches. The CDR3 loop is CASSSRTGGNTEAFF. As DNA, the CDR3 is TGTGCCAGCAGCTCCCGGACAGGGGGGAACACTGAAGCTTTCTTT.

V gene TRBV25-1 combines with J gene TRBJ1-1; 9 bases align to TRBD1. The CDR3 loop spans 15 amino acids. Germline CDR1 MGHDK, CDR2 SYGVNS. Trimming cost V 3 bases and J 2 bases; bases outside gene matches: 4. This CDR3 reads CASSENRGLNTEAFF. The CDR3 DNA is TGTGCCAGCAGTGAGAACAGGGGGCTTAACACTGAAGCTTTCTTT.

This chain links TRBV9 with TRBJ2-2; 7 nucleotides match TRBD1. Germline V lookup: CDR1 SGDLS, CDR2 YYNGEE. The CDR3 totals 16 residues. The junction had 8 bases not matched to a gene; V was cut back by 3 bases and J by 3 bases. This CDR3 reads CASSGRQGWDTGELFF. The CDR3, as DNA: TGTGCCAGCAGCGGCAGACAGGGATGGGACACCGGGGAGCTGTTTTTT.

The chain uses TRBV3-1 (or the pseudogene TRBV3-2) and TRBJ2-7; 13 bases fit TRBD2. CDR3 length equals 18 residues. The trim removed 5 bases at V and 0 bases at J, leaving 10 bases unmatched. Looked up from germline, CDR1 is LGHDT and CDR2 is YNNKEL (reference sequence). This CDR3 reads CASSSPGLAGTSSYEQYF. CDR3 nucleotide sequence: TGTGCCAGCAGCTCCCCGGGACTAGCGGGGACCAGCTCCTACGAGCAGTACTTC.

The chain links TRBV30 to TRBJ2-3; D ambiguous. Germline V lookup: CDR1 GTSNPN, CDR2 SVGIG (reference sequence). CDR3 length: 12 residues. Trimming left V 2 bases short and J 0 bases short, with 3 bases between. The CDR3 sequence is CAWSPSTDTQYF. CDR3 coding DNA: TGTGCCTGGAGTCCAAGCACAGATACGCAGTATTTT.

The chain carries TRBV6-6 and TRBJ1-6; D may be TRBD1 (5 bases). Trimming left V 7 bases short and J 11 bases short, with 15 bases between. This CDR3 spans 13 amino acids. From germline, CDR1 is MNHNY and CDR2 SVGAGI (reference sequence). The CDR3: CASTDPMGPPLHF. The DNA for the CDR3 is TGTGCCAGCACTGACCCTATGGGGCCACCCCTCCACTTT.

The chain employs TRBV7-9 and TRBJ1-2, with TRBD1 identical over 9 bases. V dropped 5 bases and J dropped 5; count of bases not matched to a gene: 9. CDR3 length equals 15 residues. CDR1 and CDR2 (germline): SEHNR, FQNEAQ (reference sequence). CDR3 amino acids: CASSPSDRGKYGYTF. CDR3 coding DNA: TGTGCCAGCAGCCCTTCGGACAGGGGAAAATATGGCTACACCTTC.

The gene calls are TRBV9 and TRBJ1-6; 10 positions match TRBD1. In germline, CDR1 is SGDLS, CDR2 YYNGEE. There are 18 residues in the CDR3. Germline trimming cut 0 bases from V and 6 bases from J; bases unmatched to any gene: 9. In nucleotides, the CDR3 is TGTGCCAGCAGCGTAGGGGGCGGGACAGGGGACGGTAATTCACCCCTCCACTTT. Its protein is CASSVGGGTGDGNSPLHF.

In this sample, this clone turned up a few times. The same CDR3 is also encoded by other DNA sequences in this sample. The chain joins TRBV6-5 to TRBJ1-6; TRBD1 matches at 9 bases. The CDR3 is made up of 14 amino acids. Trimming at V came to 5 bases and at J to 9 bases, leaving 5 bases not matched to a gene. CDR1 and CDR2 (germline): MNHEY, SVGAGI. CDR3 coding DNA: TGTGCCAGCAGTAGGGGACAGGGCGGTTCACCCCTCCACTTT. Protein: CASSRGQGGSPLHF.

V usage is TRBV7-8 and J usage is TRBJ2-5, with 14 bases that match TRBD2. With 5 bases clipped from V and 4 bases from J, the junction kept 6 bases outside the gene matches. The CDR3 spans 16 residues. The germline CDR1 and CDR2 sequences are SGHVS and FQNEAQ. The CDR3 sequence: CASSKGTSGRLETQYF. In DNA form, the CDR3 reads TGTGCCAGCAGCAAGGGGACTAGCGGGAGATTAGAGACCCAGTACTTC.

The chain employs TRBV5-5 and TRBJ1-4, with D perhaps matching TRBD1 (6 bases). V was clipped by 0 bases and J by 8 bases, with 11 bases between them. The V gene's germline CDR1 is SGHKS and CDR2 YYEKEE (reference sequence). The CDR3 is 14 residues long. CDR3 protein: CASSLVWGLEKLFF. The CDR3 DNA is TGTGCCAGCAGCTTGGTATGGGGGCTAGAAAAACTGTTTTTT.